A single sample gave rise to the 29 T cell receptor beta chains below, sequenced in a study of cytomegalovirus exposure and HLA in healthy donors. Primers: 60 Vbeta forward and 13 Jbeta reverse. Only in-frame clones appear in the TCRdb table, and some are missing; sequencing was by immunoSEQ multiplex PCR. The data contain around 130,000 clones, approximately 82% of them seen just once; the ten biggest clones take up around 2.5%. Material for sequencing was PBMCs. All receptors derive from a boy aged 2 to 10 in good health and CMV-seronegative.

The CDR3 region is CASSVAGADYEQYF. DNA of the CDR3: TGTGCCAGCAGCGTAGCTGGGGCAGACTACGAGCAGTACTTC. This chain uses TRBV9 with TRBJ2-7; possible D gene TRBD1, 5 bases. Per the germline V gene, CDR1 is SGDLS and CDR2 is YYNGEE. V lost 0 bases to trimming and J lost 3 bases, with 10 bases between them. This CDR3 region has 14 residues.

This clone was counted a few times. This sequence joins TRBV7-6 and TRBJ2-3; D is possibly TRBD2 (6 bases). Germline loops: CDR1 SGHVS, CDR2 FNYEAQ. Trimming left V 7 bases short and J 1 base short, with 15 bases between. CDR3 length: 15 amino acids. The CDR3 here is CASILSGFGTDTQYF. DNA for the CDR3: TGTGCCAGCATCCTAAGCGGGTTTGGCACAGATACGCAGTATTTT.

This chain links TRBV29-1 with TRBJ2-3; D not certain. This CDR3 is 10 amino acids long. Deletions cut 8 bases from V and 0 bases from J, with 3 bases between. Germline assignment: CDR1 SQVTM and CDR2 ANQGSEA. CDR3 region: CSYSTDTQYF. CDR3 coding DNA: TGCAGCTATAGCACAGATACGCAGTATTTT.

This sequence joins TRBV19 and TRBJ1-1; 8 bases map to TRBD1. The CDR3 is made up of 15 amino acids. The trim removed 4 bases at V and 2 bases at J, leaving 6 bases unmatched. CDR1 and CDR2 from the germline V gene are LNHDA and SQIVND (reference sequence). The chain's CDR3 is CASSTRTGFNTEAFF. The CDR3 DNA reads TGTGCCAGTAGTACGCGGACAGGGTTCAACACTGAAGCTTTCTTT.

CDR3 in DNA: TGCGCCAGCAGCAAACAAGAGATCGAGGGCAATCAGCCCCAGCATTTT. This codes for CASSKQEIEGNQPQHF. V is TRBV4-3 and J is TRBJ1-5; D uncertain. With 5 bases removed from V and 2 bases from J, the gap between germline ends came to 16 bases. The germline CDR1 and CDR2 sequences are LGHNA and YSLEER. The CDR3 has 16 amino acids.

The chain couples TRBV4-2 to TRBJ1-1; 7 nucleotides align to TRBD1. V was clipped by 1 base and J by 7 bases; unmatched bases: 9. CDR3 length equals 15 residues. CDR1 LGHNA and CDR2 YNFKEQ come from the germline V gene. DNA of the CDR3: TGTGCCAGCAGCCAAGTAGCCGAGGGGGCGGTTGAAGCTTTCTTT. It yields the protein CASSQVAEGAVEAFF.

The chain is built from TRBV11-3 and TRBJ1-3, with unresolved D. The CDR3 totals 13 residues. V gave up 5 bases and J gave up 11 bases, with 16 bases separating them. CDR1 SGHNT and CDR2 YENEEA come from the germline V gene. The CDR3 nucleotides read TGTGCCAGCAGCCTTAGGTCCGACTCGGCCATATATTTT. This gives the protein CASSLRSDSAIYF. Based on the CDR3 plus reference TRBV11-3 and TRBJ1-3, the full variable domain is EAGVVQSPRYKIIEKKQPVAFWCNPISGHNTLYWYLQNLGQGPELLIRYENEEAVDDSQLPKDRFSAERLKGVDSTLKIQPAELGDSAVYLCASSLRSDSAIYFGEGSWLTVV.

DNA for the CDR3: TGTGCCAGCAGCTTTACGCAGTCCAAAGCCTACGAGCAGTACTTC. Amino acids: CASSFTQSKAYEQYF. This sequence joins TRBV7-2 and TRBJ2-7; the D is unclear. This CDR3 is 15 amino acids long. The V and J ends lost 3 bases and 2 bases respectively, with 14 bases between them. Germline V gives CDR1 SGHTA, CDR2 FQGNSA.

CDR3 nucleotides: TGTGCCAGCAGTGACAGTCAGGGGATATATGGCTACACCTTC. It encodes CASSDSQGIYGYTF. V usage is TRBV6-4 and J usage is TRBJ1-2, with D perhaps TRBD1 (6 bases). This CDR3 has 14 amino acids. V lost 2 bases, J lost 5 bases, and 12 bases lay in between. Germline-derived CDR1 and CDR2 are MRHNA and SNTAGT.

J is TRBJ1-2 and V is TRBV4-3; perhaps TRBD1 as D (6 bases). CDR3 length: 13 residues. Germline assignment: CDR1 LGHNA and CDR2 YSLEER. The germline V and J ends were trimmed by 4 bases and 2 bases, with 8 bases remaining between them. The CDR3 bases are TGCGCCAGCAGCCCTGGGGGCAACTATGGCTACACCTTC. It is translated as CASSPGGNYGYTF.

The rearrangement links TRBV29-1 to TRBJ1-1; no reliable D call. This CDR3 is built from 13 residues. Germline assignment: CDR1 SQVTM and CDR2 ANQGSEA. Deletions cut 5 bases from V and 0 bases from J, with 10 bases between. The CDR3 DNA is TGCAGCGTTAGAGGAGGACTGAACACTGAAGCTTTCTTT. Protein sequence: CSVRGGLNTEAFF.

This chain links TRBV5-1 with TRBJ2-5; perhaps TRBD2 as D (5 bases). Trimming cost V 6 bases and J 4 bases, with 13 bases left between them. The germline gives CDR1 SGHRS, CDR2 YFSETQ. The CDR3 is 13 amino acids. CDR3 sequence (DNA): TGCGCCAGCAACCGGGAACTAGGAGAGACCCAGTACTTC. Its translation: CASNRELGETQYF.

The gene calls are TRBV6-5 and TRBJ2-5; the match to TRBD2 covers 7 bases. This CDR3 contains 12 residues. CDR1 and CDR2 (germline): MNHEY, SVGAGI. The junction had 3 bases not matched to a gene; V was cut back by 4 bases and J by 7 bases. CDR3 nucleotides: TGTGCCAGCAGTTTTTCGGGGGGGACCCAGTACTTC. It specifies CASSFSGGTQYF.

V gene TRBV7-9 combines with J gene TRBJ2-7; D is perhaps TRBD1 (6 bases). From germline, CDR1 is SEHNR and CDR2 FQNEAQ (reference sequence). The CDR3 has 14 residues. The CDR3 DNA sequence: TGTTCCAGCAGCCGGACCGGGACAAGCTACGAGCAGTACGTC. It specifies CSSSRTGTSYEQYV.

For the CDR3, the DNA is TGTGCCTGGTCCAGACAGGGGATAACCGGGGAGCTGTTTTTT. It yields the protein CAWSRQGITGELFF. The genes are TRBV30 and TRBJ2-2; 8 positions agree with TRBD1. Germline trimming cut 5 bases from V and 5 bases from J; bases unmatched to any gene: 7. The CDR3 runs to 14 residues. The germline CDR1 and CDR2 sequences are GTSNPN and SVGIG (reference sequence).

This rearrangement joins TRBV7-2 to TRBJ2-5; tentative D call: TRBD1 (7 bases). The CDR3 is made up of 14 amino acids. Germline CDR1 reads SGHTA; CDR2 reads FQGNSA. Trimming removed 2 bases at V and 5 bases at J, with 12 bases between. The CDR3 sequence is CASSLSTGRETQYF. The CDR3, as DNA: TGTGCCAGCAGCTTATCGACAGGGAGGGAGACCCAGTACTTC.

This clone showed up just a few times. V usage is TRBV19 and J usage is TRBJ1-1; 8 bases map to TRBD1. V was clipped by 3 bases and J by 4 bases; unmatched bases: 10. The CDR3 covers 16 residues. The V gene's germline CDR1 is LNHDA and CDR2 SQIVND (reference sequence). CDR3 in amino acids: CASSMGDRWAPTEAFF. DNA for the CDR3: TGTGCCAGTAGTATGGGGGACAGGTGGGCACCCACTGAAGCTTTCTTT.

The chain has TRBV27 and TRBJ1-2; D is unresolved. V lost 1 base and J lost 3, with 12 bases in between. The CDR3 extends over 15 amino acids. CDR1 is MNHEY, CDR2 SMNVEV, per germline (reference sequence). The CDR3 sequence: CASSLLSQAHYGYTF. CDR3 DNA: TGTGCCAGCAGTTTATTATCCCAGGCACACTATGGCTACACCTTC.

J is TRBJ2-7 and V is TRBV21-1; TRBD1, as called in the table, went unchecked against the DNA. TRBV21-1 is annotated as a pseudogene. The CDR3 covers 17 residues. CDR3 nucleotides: TGTGCCAGCAGCAACGGACAGGGTCAAGTCGGGTCCTACGAGCAGTACGTC. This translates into CASSNGQGQVGSYEQYV.

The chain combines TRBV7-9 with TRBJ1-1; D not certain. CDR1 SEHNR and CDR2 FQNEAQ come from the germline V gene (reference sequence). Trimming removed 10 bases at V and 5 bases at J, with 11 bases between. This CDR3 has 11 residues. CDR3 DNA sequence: TGTGCCATGGAGATCAGAACTGAAGCTTTCTTT. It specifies CAMEIRTEAFF.

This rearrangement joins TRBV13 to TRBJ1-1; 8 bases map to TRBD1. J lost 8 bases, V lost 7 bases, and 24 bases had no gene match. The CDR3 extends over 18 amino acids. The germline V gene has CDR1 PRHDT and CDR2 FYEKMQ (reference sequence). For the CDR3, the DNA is TGTGCCAGCACCCCCTCTACTTCCGGGACAGGAGGGAGTAGGGAAGCTTTCTTT. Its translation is CASTPSTSGTGGSREAFF.

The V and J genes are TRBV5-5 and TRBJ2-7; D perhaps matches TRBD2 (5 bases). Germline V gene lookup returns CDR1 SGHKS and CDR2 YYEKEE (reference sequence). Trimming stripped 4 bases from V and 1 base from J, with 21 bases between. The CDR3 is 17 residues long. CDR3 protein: CASSAWLSSSISYEQYF. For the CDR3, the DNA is TGTGCCAGCAGCGCTTGGTTGTCTTCTAGCATATCCTACGAGCAGTACTTC.

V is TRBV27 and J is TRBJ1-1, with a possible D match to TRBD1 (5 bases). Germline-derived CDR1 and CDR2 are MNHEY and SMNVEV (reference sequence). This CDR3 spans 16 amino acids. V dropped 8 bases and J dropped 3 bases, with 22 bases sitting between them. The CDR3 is CASCNLGPAYDTEAFF. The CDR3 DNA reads TGTGCCAGCTGCAACTTGGGGCCCGCTTATGACACTGAAGCTTTCTTT.

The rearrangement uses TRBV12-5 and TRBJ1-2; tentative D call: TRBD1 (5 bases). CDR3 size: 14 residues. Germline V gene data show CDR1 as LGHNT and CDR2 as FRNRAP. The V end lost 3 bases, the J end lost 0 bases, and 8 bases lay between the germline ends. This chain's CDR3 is CASGFGRANYGYTF. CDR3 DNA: TGTGCTAGTGGTTTCGGCAGGGCTAACTATGGCTACACCTTC. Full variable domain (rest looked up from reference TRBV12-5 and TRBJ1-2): DARVTQTPRHKVTEMGQEVTMRCQPILGHNTVFWYRQTMMQGLELLAYFRNRAPLDDSGMPKDRFSAEMPDATLATLKIQPSEPRDSAVYFCASGFGRANYGYTFGSGTRLTVV.

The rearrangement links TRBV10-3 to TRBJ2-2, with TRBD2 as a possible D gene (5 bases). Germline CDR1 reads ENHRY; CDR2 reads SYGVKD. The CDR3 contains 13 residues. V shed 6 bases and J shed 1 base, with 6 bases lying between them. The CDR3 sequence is CAIRDLNTGELFF. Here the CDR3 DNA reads TGTGCCATCAGGGACTTGAACACCGGGGAGCTGTTTTTT.

The CDR3 loop is CASSYYREGNEQYF. The CDR3, as DNA: TGTGCCAGCAGCTACTATCGGGAGGGGAACGAGCAGTACTTC. The rearrangement uses TRBV7-2 and TRBJ2-7, with TRBD2 matching 8 bases. This CDR3 comprises 14 residues. Trimming took 4 bases from V and 5 from J; bases not matched to a gene: 7. Germline V gene data show CDR1 as SGHTA and CDR2 as FQGNSA.

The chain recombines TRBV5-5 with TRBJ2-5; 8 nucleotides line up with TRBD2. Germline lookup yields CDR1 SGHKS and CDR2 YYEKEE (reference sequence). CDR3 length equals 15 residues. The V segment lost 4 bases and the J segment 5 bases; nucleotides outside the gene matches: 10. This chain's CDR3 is CASSTISGGWETQYF. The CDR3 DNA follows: TGTGCCAGCAGCACAATCTCGGGGGGGTGGGAGACCCAGTACTTC.

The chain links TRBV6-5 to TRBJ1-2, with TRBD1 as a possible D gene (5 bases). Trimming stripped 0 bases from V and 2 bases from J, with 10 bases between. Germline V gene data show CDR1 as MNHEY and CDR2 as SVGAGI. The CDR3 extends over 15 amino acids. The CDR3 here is CASSYSSGSNYGYTF. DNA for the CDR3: TGTGCCAGCAGTTACTCGTCAGGGTCGAACTATGGCTACACCTTC.

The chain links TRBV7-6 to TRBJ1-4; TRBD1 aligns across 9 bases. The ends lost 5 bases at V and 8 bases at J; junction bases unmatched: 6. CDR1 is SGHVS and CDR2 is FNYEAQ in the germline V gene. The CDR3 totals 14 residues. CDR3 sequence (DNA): TGTGCCAGCAGCCTTGGACAGGGGAGCGAAAAACTGTTTTTT. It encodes CASSLGQGSEKLFF.